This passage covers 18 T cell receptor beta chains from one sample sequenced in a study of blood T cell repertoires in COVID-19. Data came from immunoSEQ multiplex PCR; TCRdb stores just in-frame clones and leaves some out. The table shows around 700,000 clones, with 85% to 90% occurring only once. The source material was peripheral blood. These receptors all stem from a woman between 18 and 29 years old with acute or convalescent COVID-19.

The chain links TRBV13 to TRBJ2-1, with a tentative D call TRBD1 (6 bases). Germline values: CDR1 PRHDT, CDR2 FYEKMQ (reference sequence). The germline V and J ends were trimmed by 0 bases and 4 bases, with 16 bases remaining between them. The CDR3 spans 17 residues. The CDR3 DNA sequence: TGTGCCAGCAGCTTAGGCCTAAGGGGACAAAATTACAATGAGCAGTTCTTC. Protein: CASSLGLRGQNYNEQFF.

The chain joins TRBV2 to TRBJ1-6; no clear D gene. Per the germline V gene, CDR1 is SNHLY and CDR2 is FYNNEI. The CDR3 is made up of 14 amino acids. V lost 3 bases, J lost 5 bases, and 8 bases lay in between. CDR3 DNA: TGTGCCAGCAGTGATCGGGGAAATAATTCACCCCTCCACTTT. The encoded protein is CASSDRGNNSPLHF. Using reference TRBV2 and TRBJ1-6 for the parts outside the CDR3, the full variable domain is EPEVTQTPSHQVTQMGQEVILRCVPISNHLYFYWYRQILGQKVEFLVSFYNNEISEKSEIFDDQFSVERPDGSNFTLKIRSTKLEDSAMYFCASSDRGNNSPLHFGNGTRLTVT.

The CDR3: CASKTGGGYGYTF. CDR3 in DNA: TGTGCCAGCAAAACGGGGGGCGGGTATGGCTACACCTTC. The V call is TRBV6-5, the J call TRBJ1-2; perhaps TRBD1 as D (6 bases). This CDR3 has 13 residues. Germline lookup yields CDR1 MNHEY and CDR2 SVGAGI. The V end was cut by 7 bases, the J end by 5 bases, with 14 bases between.

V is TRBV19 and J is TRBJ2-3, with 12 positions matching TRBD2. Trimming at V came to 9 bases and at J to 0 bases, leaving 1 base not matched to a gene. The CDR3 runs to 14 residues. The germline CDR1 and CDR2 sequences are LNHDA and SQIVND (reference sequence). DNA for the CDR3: TGTGCCAGCCTAGCGGGGGGGAGCACAGATACGCAGTATTTT. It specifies CASLAGGSTDTQYF.

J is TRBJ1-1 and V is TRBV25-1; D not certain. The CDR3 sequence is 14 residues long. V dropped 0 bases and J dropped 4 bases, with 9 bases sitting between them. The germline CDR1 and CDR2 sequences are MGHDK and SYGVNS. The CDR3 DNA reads TGTGCCAGCAGTGAATATGACGAGGGCACTGAAGCTTTCTTT. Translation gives CASSEYDEGTEAFF.

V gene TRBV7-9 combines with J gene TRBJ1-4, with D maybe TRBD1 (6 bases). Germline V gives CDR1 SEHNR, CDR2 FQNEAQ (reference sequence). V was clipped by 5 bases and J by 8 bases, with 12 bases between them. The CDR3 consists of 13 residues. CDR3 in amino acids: CASSTGSWEKLFF. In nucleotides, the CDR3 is TGTGCCAGCAGCACAGGGTCTTGGGAAAAACTGTTTTTT.

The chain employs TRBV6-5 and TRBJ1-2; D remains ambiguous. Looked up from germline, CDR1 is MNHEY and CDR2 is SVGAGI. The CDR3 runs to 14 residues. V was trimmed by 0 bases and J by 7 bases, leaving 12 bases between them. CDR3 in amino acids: CASSYSDSSGGYTF. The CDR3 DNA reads TGTGCCAGCAGTTACTCAGACTCCTCCGGTGGCTACACCTTC.

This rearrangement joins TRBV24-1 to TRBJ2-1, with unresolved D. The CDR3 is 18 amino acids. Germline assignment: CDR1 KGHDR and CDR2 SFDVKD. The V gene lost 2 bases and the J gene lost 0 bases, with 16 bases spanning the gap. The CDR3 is CATSDSFSTGSSYNEQFF. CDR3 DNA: TGTGCCACCAGTGATTCGTTCTCGACGGGTAGCTCCTACAATGAGCAGTTCTTC.

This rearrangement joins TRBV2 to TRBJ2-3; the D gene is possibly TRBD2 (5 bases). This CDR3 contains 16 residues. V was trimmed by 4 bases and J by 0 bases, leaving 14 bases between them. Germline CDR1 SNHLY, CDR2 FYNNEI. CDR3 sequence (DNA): TGTGCCAGCAGTGGAGGGCGGAGTCCTAGCACAGATACGCAGTATTTT. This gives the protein CASSGGRSPSTDTQYF.

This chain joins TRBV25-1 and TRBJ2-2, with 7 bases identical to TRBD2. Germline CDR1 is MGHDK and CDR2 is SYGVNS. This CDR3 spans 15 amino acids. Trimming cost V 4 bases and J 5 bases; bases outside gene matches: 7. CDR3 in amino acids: CASSGGLSQTGELFF. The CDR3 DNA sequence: TGTGCCAGCAGTGGGGGACTAAGCCAAACCGGGGAGCTGTTTTTT.

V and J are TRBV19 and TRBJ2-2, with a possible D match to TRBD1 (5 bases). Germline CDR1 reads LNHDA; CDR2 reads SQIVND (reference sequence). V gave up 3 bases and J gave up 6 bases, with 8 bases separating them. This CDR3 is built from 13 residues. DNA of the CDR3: TGTGCCAGTAGTATCAGCAGGGCCGGGGAGCTGTTTTTT. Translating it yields CASSISRAGELFF.

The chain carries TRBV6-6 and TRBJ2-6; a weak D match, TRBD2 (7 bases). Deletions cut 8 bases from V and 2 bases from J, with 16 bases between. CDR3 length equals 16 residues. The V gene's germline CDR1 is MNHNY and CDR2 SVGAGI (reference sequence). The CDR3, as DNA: TGTGCCAGCCCGATGGAGGGGGGGCCTGGGGCCAACGTCCTGACTTTC. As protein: CASPMEGGPGANVLTF.

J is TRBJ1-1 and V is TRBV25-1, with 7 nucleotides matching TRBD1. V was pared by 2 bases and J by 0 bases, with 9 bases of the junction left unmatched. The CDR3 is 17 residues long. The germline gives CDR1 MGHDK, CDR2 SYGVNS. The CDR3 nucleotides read TGTGCCAGCAGTGAAGGGGCAGGGGGGCCCGTGAACACTGAAGCTTTCTTT. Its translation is CASSEGAGGPVNTEAFF. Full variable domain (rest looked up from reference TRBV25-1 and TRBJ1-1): EADIYQTPRYLVIGTGKKITLECSQTMGHDKMYWYQQDPGMELHLIHYSYGVNSTEKGDLSSESTVSRIRTEHFPLTLESARPSHTSQYLCASSEGAGGPVNTEAFFGQGTRLTVV.

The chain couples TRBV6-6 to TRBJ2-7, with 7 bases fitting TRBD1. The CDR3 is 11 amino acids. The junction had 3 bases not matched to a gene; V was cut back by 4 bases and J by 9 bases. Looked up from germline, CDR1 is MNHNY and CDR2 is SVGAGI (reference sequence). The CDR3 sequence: CASSLGGGQYF. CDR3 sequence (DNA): TGTGCCAGCAGTTTAGGGGGCGGGCAGTACTTC.

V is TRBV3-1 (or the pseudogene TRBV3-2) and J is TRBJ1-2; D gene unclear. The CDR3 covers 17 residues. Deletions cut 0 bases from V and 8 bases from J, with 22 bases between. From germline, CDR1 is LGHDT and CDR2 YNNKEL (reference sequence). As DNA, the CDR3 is TGTGCCAGCAGCCAAGAGGTTCCCCGGGAGACCACTTGGGGCTACACCTTC. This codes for CASSQEVPRETTWGYTF.

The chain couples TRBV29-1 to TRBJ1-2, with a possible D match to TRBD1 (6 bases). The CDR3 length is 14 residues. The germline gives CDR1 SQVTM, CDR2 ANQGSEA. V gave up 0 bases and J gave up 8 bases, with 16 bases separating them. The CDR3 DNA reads TGCAGCGTTGAAGACGCGGACAGCCGAGAGGGCTACACCTTC. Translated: CSVEDADSREGYTF.

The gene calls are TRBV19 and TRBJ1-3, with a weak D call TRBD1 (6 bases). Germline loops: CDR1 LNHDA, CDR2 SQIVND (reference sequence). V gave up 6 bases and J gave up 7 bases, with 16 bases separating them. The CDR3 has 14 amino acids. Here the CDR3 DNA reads TGTGCCAGTAGCGAACAGGGTCGCCGGAACACCATATATTTT. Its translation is CASSEQGRRNTIYF. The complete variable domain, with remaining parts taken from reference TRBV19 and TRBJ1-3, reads DGGITQSPKYLFRKEGQNVTLSCEQNLNHDAMYWYRQDPGQGLRLIYYSQIVNDFQKGDIAEGYSVSREKKESFPLTVTSAQKNPTAFYLCASSEQGRRNTIYFGEGSWLTVV.

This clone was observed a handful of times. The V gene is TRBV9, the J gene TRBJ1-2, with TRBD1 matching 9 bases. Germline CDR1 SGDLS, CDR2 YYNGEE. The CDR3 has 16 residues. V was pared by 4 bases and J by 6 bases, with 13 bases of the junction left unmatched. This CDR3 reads CASSSLAWDRDNGYTF. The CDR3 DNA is TGTGCCAGCAGCAGTTTAGCCTGGGACAGGGATAATGGCTACACCTTC.